The 27 T cell receptor beta chains listed next were all sequenced from one sample in a study of T cells in Graves' hyperthyroidism and ophthalmopathy. RNA transcripts served as the template for amplifying TCR beta CDR3 regions. When the TCR CDR3 underwent first-round RT-PCR, the HTBI primer set was used. TCRdb reprocessed the multiplex PCR reads via MiXCR and lists one record per CDR3 protein. The profile covers about half a million distinct CDR3 sequences, with about 24% appearing a single time and approximately 10% taken by the ten largest. The sample was blood. The receptor set was obtained from a woman in her 30s with Graves' ophthalmopathy.

CDR3 loop: CASSLGTGANTGELFF. The DNA of the CDR3 is TGTGCCAGCAGTTTAGGGACAGGGGCGAACACCGGGGAGCTGTTTTTT. The genes are TRBV12-3 or TRBV12-4 and TRBJ2-2, with 9 bases that match TRBD1. J lost 0 bases, V lost 1 base, and 0 bases had no gene match. The CDR3 spans 16 residues.

This clonotype was observed at least ten times. The V call is TRBV11-2, the J call TRBJ1-1; 7 bases align to TRBD1. After removal of 1 base from V and 1 base from J, the junction contained 3 bases not matched to a gene. The CDR3 contains 15 residues. Germline V lookup: CDR1 SGHAT, CDR2 FQNNGV. DNA of the CDR3: TGTGCCAGCAGCTTAGTGGGACAGAGGAACACTGAAGCTTTCTTT. Amino acids: CASSLVGQRNTEAFF.

The rearrangement joins TRBV12-3 or TRBV12-4 to TRBJ2-7, with a tentative D call TRBD2 (6 bases). The CDR3 loop spans 15 amino acids. V lost 5 bases, J lost 4 bases, and 18 bases lay in between. The CDR3 loop reads CASSGVGSGVYEQYF. CDR3 coding DNA: TGTGCCAGCAGTGGGGTTGGTAGCGGAGTTTACGAGCAGTACTTC.

This clonotype was counted at least ten times. DNA for the CDR3: TGCGCCAGCAGCGCCGACTATAACTATGGCTACACCTTC. Translation gives CASSADYNYGYTF. The rearrangement joins TRBV5-1 to TRBJ1-2; D is undetermined. The CDR3 runs to 13 residues. Per germline, CDR1 SGHRS and CDR2 YFSETQ. Trimming took 4 bases from V and 1 from J, leaving 8 bases between them.

CDR3 in DNA: TGCAGTGCTTCCACGGACCAAGGCAATCAGCCCCAGCATTTT. Translated: CSASTDQGNQPQHF. J is TRBJ1-5 and V is TRBV20-1; D is unclear. With 5 bases removed from V and 2 bases from J, the gap between germline ends came to 13 bases. The V gene's germline CDR1 is DFQATT and CDR2 SNEGSKA (reference sequence). CDR3 length: 14 amino acids.

This clonotype was seen many times. CDR3 coding DNA: TGTGCCAGCAGTTTACTCTTACGGAACACTGAAGCTTTCTTT. Its translation: CASSLLLRNTEAFF. This chain links TRBV12-3 or TRBV12-4 with TRBJ1-1; D is unclear. Deletions cut 2 bases from V and 1 base from J, with 8 bases between. The CDR3 sequence is 14 residues long.

This clonotype was seen only a few times. The chain joins TRBV6-5 to TRBJ1-1, with D possibly matching TRBD1 (6 bases). The CDR3 contains 17 residues. The germline V and J ends were trimmed by 4 bases and 0 bases, with 18 bases remaining between them. Germline CDR1 reads MNHEY; CDR2 reads SVGAGI. CDR3 coding DNA: TGTGCCAGCAGTTTGAGTGGGACACGACGAATGAACACTGAAGCTTTCTTT. Its protein product is CASSLSGTRRMNTEAFF.

This clonotype was seen many times. The chain links TRBV6-2 or TRBV6-3 to TRBJ1-5; D call uncertain. Germline-derived CDR1 and CDR2 are MNHEY and SVGEGT. The V and J ends lost 4 bases and 6 bases respectively, with 13 bases between them. The CDR3 totals 14 residues. CDR3 nucleotides: TGTGCCAGCAGTTTTGGGGTTTCGGGTCAGCCCCAGCATTTT. Translating gives CASSFGVSGQPQHF.

This clonotype was seen a few times. This chain joins TRBV6-5 and TRBJ1-5; weak D call: TRBD1 (5 bases). This CDR3 region has 15 residues. Germline V gives CDR1 MNHEY, CDR2 SVGAGI. Trimming took 8 bases from V and 3 from J, leaving 17 bases between them. The CDR3 loop is CASRFRRADNQPQHF. For the CDR3, the DNA is TGTGCCAGCCGTTTCCGCAGGGCGGACAATCAGCCCCAGCATTTT.

This clonotype was counted at least ten times. This rearrangement joins TRBV7-8 to TRBJ1-5; 8 bases match TRBD1. Per the germline V gene, CDR1 is SGHVS and CDR2 is FQNEAQ. V lost 5 bases and J lost 0; bases outside the gene matches: 9. This CDR3 has 17 amino acids. The CDR3 DNA sequence: TGTGCCAGCAGCCCGGAAGCAGGGGGCCGTAGCAATCAGCCCCAGCATTTT. This codes for CASSPEAGGRSNQPQHF.

The CDR3 protein is CSARGQLAGVYEQYF. CDR3 bases: TGCAGTGCTAGAGGCCAACTAGCGGGAGTCTACGAGCAGTACTTC. The rearrangement uses TRBV20-1 and TRBJ2-7, with 11 bases identical to TRBD2. J lost 3 bases, V lost 1 base, and 5 bases had no gene match. CDR1 is DFQATT, CDR2 SNEGSKA, per germline (reference sequence). This CDR3 region has 15 residues.

Many counts were recorded for this clonotype. The junction differs from germline at one of its ends, possibly a read error. This chain uses TRBV20-1 with TRBJ2-7; D gene unclear. Germline V gene data show CDR1 as DFQATT and CDR2 as SNEGSKA (reference sequence). The CDR3 covers 12 residues. The CDR3 region has the DNA TGCAGTGCTAGAGGTCCCTCCGACGAGCAGTACTTC. Its translation is CSARGPSDEQYF.

The chain recombines TRBV12-3 or TRBV12-4 with TRBJ1-2; D perhaps matches TRBD1 (5 bases). V shed 3 bases and J shed 6 bases, with 20 bases lying between them. This CDR3 contains 16 residues. CDR3 sequence: CASSFAAIGTVDGYTF. In DNA form, the CDR3 reads TGTGCCAGCAGTTTCGCAGCAATCGGGACGGTGGATGGCTACACCTTC.

The chain has TRBV12-3 or TRBV12-4 and TRBJ2-5, with 11 bases matching TRBD2. CDR3 length equals 14 residues. J was trimmed by 5 bases and V by 7 bases; bases with no gene match: 6. The CDR3 DNA follows: TGTGCCAGCAAACTAGCGGGAGCAGTCGAGACCCAGTACTTC. Translated: CASKLAGAVETQYF.

The V and J genes are TRBV27 and TRBJ1-2; D is ambiguous. In germline, CDR1 is MNHEY, CDR2 SMNVEV (reference sequence). V lost 11 bases and J lost 5, with 15 bases in between. The CDR3 is 12 amino acids. Here the CDR3 DNA reads TGTGCCGCGGGGAGGGAAGGGTATGGCTACACCTTC. Protein sequence: CAAGREGYGYTF.

The chain has TRBV19 and TRBJ2-6, with D unresolved. V was pared by 4 bases and J by 0 bases, with 7 bases between. Germline V gene lookup returns CDR1 LNHDA and CDR2 SQIVND (reference sequence). The CDR3 is 15 residues long. The DNA of the CDR3 is TGTGCCAGTAGTAACCGGATCTCTGGGGCCAACGTCCTGACTTTC. This codes for CASSNRISGANVLTF.

The table lists this clonotype with a few counts. The chain carries TRBV6-5 and TRBJ2-5; tentatively, D is TRBD2 (7 bases). CDR3 length: 14 amino acids. The V gene's germline CDR1 is MNHEY and CDR2 SVGAGI. V lost 4 bases and J lost 5, with 14 bases in between. The CDR3 spells CASSSHREGETQYF. The CDR3 coding sequence is TGTGCCAGCAGTTCCCACAGGGAGGGGGAGACCCAGTACTTC.

The table lists this clonotype with a few counts. The chain is built from TRBV20-1 and TRBJ2-7; a weak D match, TRBD2 (5 bases). The CDR3 length is 14 residues. V was pared by 0 bases and J by 5 bases, with 14 bases between. The germline CDR1 and CDR2 sequences are DFQATT and SNEGSKA (reference sequence). CDR3 residues: CSAREGLYLNEQYF. For the CDR3, the DNA is TGCAGTGCTAGAGAAGGACTCTACCTAAACGAGCAGTACTTC.

This clonotype was picked up many times. This chain joins TRBV5-1 and TRBJ1-1; D is ambiguous. V was pared by 0 bases and J by 0 bases, with 9 bases between. This CDR3 comprises 15 residues. CDR1 is SGHRS, CDR2 YFSETQ, per germline. CDR3 amino acids: CASSLESVVNTEAFF. For the CDR3, the DNA is TGCGCCAGCAGCTTGGAATCAGTTGTGAACACTGAAGCTTTCTTT.

This clonotype was detected many times. The chain employs TRBV28 and TRBJ2-7; 8 nucleotides line up with TRBD1. Germline CDR1 and CDR2: MDHEN and SYDVKM. The trim removed 2 bases at V and 4 bases at J, leaving 7 bases unmatched. The CDR3 length is 15 residues. The CDR3 bases are TGTGCCAGCAGTTTACTTCAGGGGGCCCCTTACGAGCAGTACTTC. Translating gives CASSLLQGAPYEQYF.

This clonotype was recorded at least ten times. The rearrangement joins TRBV29-1 to TRBJ2-5, with D possibly being TRBD2 (6 bases). There are 15 residues in the CDR3. Germline V gene lookup returns CDR1 SQVTM and CDR2 ANQGSEA. Trimming removed 6 bases from V and 5 bases from J, with 22 bases in between. The CDR3 coding sequence is TGCAGCGTCAGGCGACTAGATGTCTTTGGGGAGACCCAGTACTTC. Its protein is CSVRRLDVFGETQYF.

This clonotype was detected ten times or more. The chain joins TRBV12-3 or TRBV12-4 to TRBJ1-3, with a tentative D call TRBD1 (5 bases). The CDR3 is made up of 16 amino acids. V lost 6 bases to trimming and J lost 1 base, with 16 bases between them. CDR3 sequence: CASRPYSKGSGNTIYF. In DNA, the CDR3 is TGTGCCAGCAGACCTTACAGTAAGGGGTCTGGAAACACCATATATTTT.

In its sample, this clonotype was seen many times. V is TRBV11-2 and J is TRBJ2-7; D is unresolved. This CDR3 comprises 14 residues. Looked up from germline, CDR1 is SGHAT and CDR2 is FQNNGV. V lost 2 bases, J lost 5 bases, and 13 bases lay in between. CDR3 residues: CASSLLLSPHEQYF. CDR3 nucleotide sequence: TGTGCCAGCAGCTTATTACTCTCGCCCCACGAGCAGTACTTC.

This clonotype was recorded at least ten times. This sequence joins TRBV7-2 and TRBJ2-7, with 8 bases matching TRBD2. Germline trimming cut 6 bases from V and 4 bases from J; bases unmatched to any gene: 5. The CDR3 has 13 residues. CDR1 is SGHTA and CDR2 is FQGNSA in the germline V gene. CDR3 DNA sequence: TGTGCCAGCAGGCTAGGACTAGCTTACGAGCAGTACTTC. Amino acids: CASRLGLAYEQYF.

This clonotype was counted many times. This rearrangement joins TRBV10-3 to TRBJ1-5; D possibly corresponds to TRBD1 (6 bases). Germline loops: CDR1 ENHRY, CDR2 SYGVKD. The CDR3 loop spans 13 amino acids. Trimming pared 10 bases from V and 0 bases from J, leaving 10 bases between. CDR3 coding DNA: TGTGCCAACCGACAGGATAGCAATCAGCCCCAGCATTTT. This encodes CANRQDSNQPQHF.

This clonotype was found a few times. One end of the junction is discordant with germline, which a read error may explain. The chain employs TRBV4-1 and TRBJ1-3, with D perhaps matching TRBD1 (5 bases). The germline V gene encodes CDR1 MGHRA and CDR2 YSYEKL. This CDR3 is 16 amino acids long. Here the CDR3 reads CASTQIARGRRNTIYF. The CDR3, as DNA: TGCGCCAGCACCCAAATCGCGCGGGGACGCCGAAACACCATATATTTT.

This clonotype was observed at least ten times. The chain carries TRBV12-3 or TRBV12-4 and TRBJ2-5; the match to TRBD2 covers 8 bases. The CDR3 sequence is 13 residues long. J lost 2 bases, V lost 9 bases, and 5 bases had no gene match. CDR3 bases: TGTGCCAGTCAGGGGACTAGACAAGAGACCCAGTACTTC. Translation gives CASQGTRQETQYF.